This TCR beta chain stems from a study of human T cells and chemical hapten exposure. A few counts support this clonotype. The antigen is unknown. Lacking the conserved final phenylalanine or tryptophan, this CDR3 likely reflects a read error. Time point: patch test 2, 6 weeks after DPC sensitization. Treatment meaning: therapeutic diphenylcyclopropenone sensitization with weekly scalp DPC. Within the library, unique molecular identifiers were attached to each individual cDNA molecule. TCRdb re-called the RACE reads with MiXCR, one entry per CDR3 protein. This sample has tens of thousands of distinct CDR3 sequences, with less than 8.5% found just once. From germline, CDR1 is WSHSY and CDR2 SAAADI. V was clipped by 7 bases and J by 5 bases, with 15 bases between them. This CDR3 comprises 13 residues. Study outcomes and limitations: No alteration of TCRs above 1 in 1000 frequency was seen with DPC sensitization.

The starting material was whole blood, obtained in connection with sensitization to the hapten diphenylcyclopropenone (DPC). The clonotype was recovered from a young woman with alopecia areata. Some clones in this sample may be carry-over from other donors' samples. V usage is TRBV10-2 and J usage is TRBJ2-7, with D hard to call. CDR3 sequence: CASIKPGVNEQYS. DNA of the CDR3: TGCGCCAGCATTAAGCCCGGAGTTAACGAGCAGTACTCC.